Below are 29 T cell receptor beta chains sequenced from a single sample in a study of cytomegalovirus exposure and HLA in healthy donors. The primer mix had 60 Vbeta and 13 Jbeta primers. Assay used: immunoSEQ multiplex PCR; TCRdb lists only in-frame clones, some missing. The table includes more than 90,000 clones, around 73% detected once. The source material was PBMCs. The receptors originated from a woman aged 55-69 years in good health and CMV-seronegative.

The genes are TRBV5-1 and TRBJ1-5; 9 nucleotides agree with TRBD1. CDR3 length: 14 residues. The junction had 7 bases not matched to a gene; V was cut back by 5 bases and J by 7 bases. Germline V lookup: CDR1 SGHRS, CDR2 YFSETQ. The CDR3 here is CASRPDRGAQPQHF. In DNA, the CDR3 is TGCGCCAGCAGGCCCGACAGGGGGGCCCAGCCCCAGCATTTT.

V usage is TRBV9 and J usage is TRBJ2-3; D is possibly TRBD1 (6 bases). There are 16 residues in the CDR3. CDR1 is SGDLS, CDR2 YYNGEE, per germline. V lost 3 bases to trimming and J lost 3 bases, with 17 bases between them. The CDR3 nucleotides are TGTGCCAGCAGCGCGAATACAGGGCCGGGGACAGATACGCAGTATTTT. As protein: CASSANTGPGTDTQYF.

V gene TRBV11-2 combines with J gene TRBJ1-1; TRBD1 matches at 7 bases. Germline V gene data show CDR1 as SGHAT and CDR2 as FQNNGV. The CDR3 totals 13 residues. The trim removed 5 bases at V and 4 bases at J, leaving 4 bases unmatched. The CDR3 coding sequence is TGTGCCAGCAGCGTTACAGGGGCCACTGAAGCTTTCTTT. Its translation: CASSVTGATEAFF. Complete variable domain (other parts from reference TRBV11-2 and TRBJ1-1): EAGVAQSPRYKIIEKRQSVAFWCNPISGHATLYWYQQILGQGPKLLIQFQNNGVVDDSQLPKDRFSAERLKGVDSTLKIQPAKLEDSAVYLCASSVTGATEAFFGQGTRLTVV.

This chain links TRBV18 with TRBJ2-7; 9 positions match TRBD1. Trimming at V came to 3 bases and at J to 7 bases, leaving 7 bases not matched to a gene. The CDR3 contains 14 residues. Germline V gene lookup returns CDR1 KGHSH and CDR2 LQKENI. The CDR3 DNA reads as TGTGCCAGCTCACCGCTGGGGACAGGGAGGGAGCAGTACTTC. Its protein is CASSPLGTGREQYF. Based on the CDR3 plus reference TRBV18 and TRBJ2-7, the full variable domain is NAGVMQNPRHLVRRRGQEARLRCSPMKGHSHVYWYRQLPEEGLKFMVYLQKENIIDESGMPKERFSAEFPKEGPSILRIQQVVRGDSAAYFCASSPLGTGREQYFGPGTRLTVT.

The chain joins TRBV30 to TRBJ2-5; 7 bases map to TRBD2. The junction had 2 bases not matched to a gene; V was cut back by 0 bases and J by 4 bases. The CDR3 covers 13 residues. Per germline, CDR1 GTSNPN and CDR2 SVGIG (reference sequence). This CDR3 reads CAWSVLAGETQYF. In DNA, the CDR3 is TGTGCCTGGAGTGTGTTAGCGGGAGAGACCCAGTACTTC. Full variable domain (missing parts from reference TRBV30 and TRBJ2-5): SQTIHQWPATLVQPVGSPLSLECTVEGTSNPNLYWYRQAAGRGLQLLFYSVGIGQISSEVPQNLSASRPQDRQFILSSKKLLLSDSGFYLCAWSVLAGETQYFGPGTRLLVL.

The CDR3 coding sequence is TGTGCCAGCAGAGCCGGGATTTTGAACACTGAAGCTTTCTTT. Its protein product is CASRAGILNTEAFF. J is TRBJ1-1 and V is TRBV28; D is ambiguous. The germline V and J ends were trimmed by 6 bases and 0 bases, with 11 bases remaining between them. CDR1 and CDR2 from the germline V gene are MDHEN and SYDVKM. The CDR3 is made up of 14 amino acids.

The chain has TRBV6-5 and TRBJ1-4; D uncertain. Germline V gene sequence: CDR1 MNHEY, CDR2 SVGAGI. Trimming removed 2 bases at V and 4 bases at J, with 14 bases between. The CDR3 has 16 residues. CDR3 coding DNA: TGTGCCAGCAGTTACGGGAGGGCGTCGTATAATGAAAAACTGTTTTTT. Protein: CASSYGRASYNEKLFF.

J is TRBJ2-5 and V is TRBV28, with TRBD1 as a possible D gene (6 bases). Trimming pared 2 bases from V and 4 bases from J, leaving 14 bases between. CDR3 size: 15 residues. Germline values: CDR1 MDHEN, CDR2 SYDVKM. The CDR3 nucleotides are TGTGCCAGCAGTTTACCCGGGCAGGGGAGAGAGACCCAGTACTTC. Amino acid sequence: CASSLPGQGRETQYF.

This chain joins TRBV19 and TRBJ1-5, with D tentatively TRBD1 (6 bases). Deletions cut 6 bases from V and 3 bases from J, with 12 bases between. Per the germline V gene, CDR1 is LNHDA and CDR2 is SQIVND (reference sequence). The CDR3 loop spans 14 amino acids. CDR3 sequence: CASSGRGVNQPQHF. The DNA for the CDR3 is TGTGCCAGTAGCGGCAGGGGAGTCAATCAGCCCCAGCATTTT.

The chain carries TRBV7-9 and TRBJ1-5; 9 bases line up with TRBD1. Germline values: CDR1 SEHNR, CDR2 FQNEAQ (reference sequence). The ends lost 5 bases at V and 6 bases at J; junction bases unmatched: 5. The CDR3 length is 14 residues. CDR3 nucleotides: TGTGCCAGCAGCCTGGGACAGGGTAGTCAGCCCCAGCATTTT. It codes for CASSLGQGSQPQHF.

The chain joins TRBV10-1 to TRBJ2-1, with TRBD2 identical over 8 bases. V gave up 9 bases and J gave up 5 bases; unmatched junction bases: 15. Germline V lookup: CDR1 WNHNN, CDR2 SYGVQD (reference sequence). This CDR3 is built from 16 residues. CDR3 loop: CARGLTVPGGDNEQFF. The CDR3 region has the DNA TGCGCCAGGGGGTTGACTGTACCGGGGGGGGACAATGAGCAGTTCTTC.

CDR3 coding DNA: TGTGCCAGCAGCGAACGACTAGCCGAGTACCAAGAGACCCAGTACTTC. As protein: CASSERLAEYQETQYF. The V and J genes are TRBV13 and TRBJ2-5; 7 nucleotides line up with TRBD2. Germline V gene data show CDR1 as PRHDT and CDR2 as FYEKMQ (reference sequence). The CDR3 has 16 residues. Losses at the gene ends were 5 bases for V and 0 bases for J; bases not matched to a gene: 9.

J is TRBJ2-5 and V is TRBV6-1; D is unresolved. Between the trimmed V and J ends, which lost 3 bases and 5 bases, there was a span of 13 bases. Germline CDR1 reads MNHNS; CDR2 reads SASEGT. The CDR3 totals 14 residues. The CDR3 protein is CASSEPELGETQYF. In DNA, the CDR3 is TGTGCCAGCAGTGAGCCTGAGCTCGGGGAGACCCAGTACTTC.

This clone was found once. This chain joins TRBV10-3 and TRBJ2-5; weak D call: TRBD1 (5 bases). The germline V gene has CDR1 ENHRY and CDR2 SYGVKD. Trimming pared 4 bases from V and 3 bases from J, leaving 9 bases between. The CDR3 has 13 residues. CDR3 nucleotide sequence: TGTGCCATCAGTGTGGCCAGGGAAGAGACCCAGTACTTC. Translating gives CAISVAREETQYF.

The rearrangement links TRBV6-6 to TRBJ2-3; D is possibly TRBD2 (5 bases). CDR1 is MNHNY and CDR2 is SVGAGI in the germline V gene (reference sequence). V lost 4 bases and J lost 5, with 10 bases in between. The CDR3 is 13 residues long. Here the CDR3 reads CASSSPGGDTQYF. In DNA form, the CDR3 reads TGTGCCAGCAGTTCCCCAGGAGGAGATACGCAGTATTTT.

The rearrangement links TRBV7-8 to TRBJ1-6, with D unclear. The V gene lost 6 bases and the J gene lost 13 bases, with 19 bases spanning the gap. This CDR3 region has 14 residues. Looked up from germline, CDR1 is SGHVS and CDR2 is FQNEAQ. The CDR3 DNA reads TGTGCCAGCAGTTCTATGGAGGGTGTTCTCCCCCTCCACTTT. Translating gives CASSSMEGVLPLHF. Looking up the rest from reference TRBV7-8 and TRBJ1-6 gives the full variable domain: GAGVSQSPRYKVAKRGQDVALRCDPISGHVSLFWYQQALGQGPEFLTYFQNEAQLDKSGLPSDRFFAERPEGSVSTLKIQRTQQEDSAVYLCASSSMEGVLPLHFGNGTRLTVT.

The V and J genes are TRBV7-9 and TRBJ2-7, with a possible D match to TRBD2 (9 bases). V was cut by 2 bases and J by 6 bases, with 17 bases left in between. The CDR3 has 15 amino acids. The germline CDR1 and CDR2 sequences are SEHNR and FQNEAQ (reference sequence). CDR3 residues: CASSLSASGTGEQYF. The CDR3 coding sequence is TGTGCCAGCAGCTTATCGGCTAGCGGGACAGGCGAGCAGTACTTC.

The chain employs TRBV28 and TRBJ2-7; the D gene is possibly TRBD2 (6 bases). The CDR3 loop spans 14 amino acids. Germline CDR1 and CDR2: MDHEN and SYDVKM. V shed 6 bases and J shed 2 bases, with 14 bases lying between them. The CDR3 DNA sequence: TGTGCCAGCAGCACGTCTAGCGTAGCCTACGAGCAGTACTTC. This encodes CASSTSSVAYEQYF.

The chain has TRBV7-9 and TRBJ2-3; perhaps TRBD1 as D (6 bases). This CDR3 region has 14 residues. Between the trimmed V and J ends, which lost 3 bases and 4 bases, there was a span of 11 bases. Germline CDR1 reads SEHNR; CDR2 reads FQNEAQ (reference sequence). The CDR3 DNA follows: TGTGCCAGCAGCTTCCGACAGGAGCCAGATACGCAGTATTTT. This translates into CASSFRQEPDTQYF.

The rearrangement links TRBV29-1 to TRBJ2-1; 9 bases agree with TRBD2. After removal of 7 bases from V and 6 bases from J, the junction contained 10 bases not matched to a gene. The CDR3 sequence is 14 residues long. Germline loops: CDR1 SQVTM, CDR2 ANQGSEA. CDR3 region: CSGRNLAGSNEQFF. DNA for the CDR3: TGCAGCGGCAGAAACCTAGCGGGAAGCAATGAGCAGTTCTTC.

Only a few counts were recorded for this clone. The chain couples TRBV7-9 to TRBJ1-1; D perhaps matches TRBD1 (5 bases). Trimming stripped 3 bases from V and 4 bases from J, with 9 bases between. The germline gives CDR1 SEHNR, CDR2 FQNEAQ (reference sequence). There are 13 residues in the CDR3. CDR3 coding DNA: TGTGCCAGCAGCTTCGGAGGGGCCACTGAAGCTTTCTTT. It specifies CASSFGGATEAFF. The full variable domain, with the rest looked up from reference TRBV7-9 and TRBJ1-1, is DTGVSQNPRHKITKRGQNVTFRCDPISEHNRLYWYRQTLGQGPEFLTYFQNEAQLEKSRLLSDRFSAERPKGSFSTLEIQRTEQGDSAMYLCASSFGGATEAFFGQGTRLTVV.

The J gene is TRBJ2-3, the V gene TRBV7-2, with a possible D match to TRBD2 (6 bases). CDR1 SGHTA and CDR2 FQGNSA come from the germline V gene. V dropped 1 base and J dropped 0 bases, with 11 bases sitting between them. CDR3 length equals 16 residues. This chain's CDR3 is CASSLGAGPSTDTQYF. CDR3 coding DNA: TGTGCCAGCAGCTTAGGAGCGGGCCCGAGCACAGATACGCAGTATTTT.

Details on this clone: The identical CDR3 is also encoded by other nucleotide sequences in the sample. The V call is TRBV30, the J call TRBJ2-3; tentatively, D is TRBD1 (6 bases). This CDR3 comprises 15 residues. Germline CDR1 and CDR2: GTSNPN and SVGIG (reference sequence). Trimming left V 0 bases short and J 2 bases short, with 12 bases between. This CDR3 reads CAWSVLQGNTDTQYF. The DNA of the CDR3 is TGTGCCTGGAGTGTACTGCAGGGGAACACAGATACGCAGTATTTT.

The chain links TRBV6-5 to TRBJ1-5; 7 bases agree with TRBD1. Germline CDR1 MNHEY, CDR2 SVGAGI. Trimming cost V 6 bases and J 7 bases; bases outside gene matches: 9. This CDR3 comprises 14 residues. The CDR3 sequence: CASSRDRVSQPQHF. For the CDR3, the DNA is TGTGCCAGCAGCCGCGACAGGGTATCGCAGCCCCAGCATTTT.

J is TRBJ1-1 and V is TRBV2; 12 nucleotides align to TRBD1. The trim removed 6 bases at V and 1 base at J, leaving 9 bases unmatched. CDR1 is SNHLY and CDR2 is FYNNEI in the germline V gene. The CDR3 totals 17 residues. The chain's CDR3 is CASRGVGQGAKNTEAFF. CDR3 bases: TGTGCCAGCAGGGGGGTGGGACAGGGGGCGAAGAACACTGAAGCTTTCTTT.

The chain has TRBV5-1 and TRBJ1-2; D unresolved. Between the trimmed V and J ends, which lost 6 bases and 5 bases, there was a span of 20 bases. Germline V gene lookup returns CDR1 SGHRS and CDR2 YFSETQ. The CDR3 totals 15 residues. The CDR3 DNA reads as TGCGCCAGCACAACTGGGCCCTCGGCCACTTATGGCTACACCTTC. Translating gives CASTTGPSATYGYTF. Combining the CDR3 with reference TRBV5-1 and TRBJ1-2 gives the whole variable domain KAGVTQTPRYLIKTRGQQVTLSCSPISGHRSVSWYQQTPGQGLQFLFEYFSETQRNKGNFPGRFSGRQFSNSRSEMNVSTLELGDSALYLCASTTGPSATYGYTFGSGTRLTVV.

The gene calls are TRBV9 and TRBJ2-1, with 9 nucleotides matching TRBD1. V shed 0 bases and J 5 bases; nucleotides not matched to a gene: 3. The CDR3 totals 15 residues. The germline gives CDR1 SGDLS, CDR2 YYNGEE. The CDR3 nucleotides read TGTGCCAGCAGCGTAGGCGGGACAGGGCACAATGAGCAGTTCTTC. Its protein is CASSVGGTGHNEQFF.

The CDR3 bases are TGTGCCAGTGCAGGGGCGGGAGGGCAGTATGAGCAGTTCTTC. Amino acids: CASAGAGGQYEQFF. This chain links TRBV28 with TRBJ2-1; 9 bases map to TRBD2. Germline values: CDR1 MDHEN, CDR2 SYDVKM. The CDR3 covers 14 residues. The V and J ends lost 9 bases and 8 bases, in that order; junction bases with no gene match: 11. Full variable domain (remainder filled in from reference TRBV28 and TRBJ2-1): DVKVTQSSRYLVKRTGEKVFLECVQDMDHENMFWYRQDPGLGLRLIYFSYDVKMKEKGDIPEGYSVSREKKERFSLILESASTNQTSMYLCASAGAGGQYEQFFGPGTRLTVL.

This chain connects TRBV4-3 to TRBJ2-7, with TRBD2 matching 8 bases. CDR1 and CDR2 (germline): LGHNA, YSLEER. The CDR3 totals 16 residues. With 1 base clipped from V and 2 bases from J, the junction kept 7 bases outside the gene matches. DNA for the CDR3: TGCGCCAGCAGCCAAGCGGAGCGGGAGTTCCCCTACGAGCAGTACTTC. As protein: CASSQAEREFPYEQYF.